This record concerns one TCR beta chain sequence. Its antigen is not known. The data were taken from a study of cytomegalovirus exposure and HLA in healthy donors. Study overall: The use of the same platform for the 130 or so validation repertoires and the roughly 700 first-cohort repertoires was reported by a later analysis. Study conclusions and caveats: TCR sequences were mostly rare, though some public TCRs occurred in many donors. The listing of 150 to 200 TCR beta chains classed them as cytomegalovirus-associated. In the 120 validation repertoires, more than 85% of cluster scores exceeded 0, per a later analysis.

The CDR3 has 16 residues. The V and J ends lost 2 bases and 5 bases respectively, with 18 bases between them. Germline values: CDR1 WSHSY, CDR2 SAAADI. TCRdb keeps only in-frame clones here, not all; method: immunoSEQ multiplex PCR. The table lists about 180,000 clones, 85% of them singletons, with approximately 16% in the top ten. J is TRBJ1-2 and V is TRBV10-2; TRBD1 might be the D (5 bases). The TCR sequence derives from a man younger than 35 in good health and CMV-seropositive. Material for sequencing was PBMCs. Written as DNA, the CDR3 is TGCGCCAGCAGTGAGCCTGCCGCGACAGTAGGGTATGGCTACACCTTC. This gives the protein CASSEPAATVGYGYTF.